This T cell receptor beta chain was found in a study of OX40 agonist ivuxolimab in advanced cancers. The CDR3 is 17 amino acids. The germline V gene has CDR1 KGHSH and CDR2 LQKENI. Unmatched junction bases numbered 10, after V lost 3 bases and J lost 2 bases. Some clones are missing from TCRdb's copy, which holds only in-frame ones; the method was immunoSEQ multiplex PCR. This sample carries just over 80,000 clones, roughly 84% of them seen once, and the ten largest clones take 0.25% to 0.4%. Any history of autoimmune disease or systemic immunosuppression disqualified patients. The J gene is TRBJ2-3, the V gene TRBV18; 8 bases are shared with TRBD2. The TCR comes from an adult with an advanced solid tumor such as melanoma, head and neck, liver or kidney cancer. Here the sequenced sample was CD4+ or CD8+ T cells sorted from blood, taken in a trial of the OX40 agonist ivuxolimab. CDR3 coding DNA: TGTGCCAGCTCACCTTCCCTAGCGGGCCCTCCCACAGATACGCAGTATTTT. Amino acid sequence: CASSPSLAGPPTDTQYF.